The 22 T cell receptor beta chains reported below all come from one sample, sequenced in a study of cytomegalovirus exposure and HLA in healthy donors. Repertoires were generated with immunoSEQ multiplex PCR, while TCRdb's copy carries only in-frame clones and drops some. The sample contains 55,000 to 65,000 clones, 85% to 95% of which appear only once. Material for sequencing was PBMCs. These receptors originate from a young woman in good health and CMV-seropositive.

CDR3 nucleotide sequence: TGTGCCAGCAGTTTATGGAATGGAGCGGAGCGCACAGATACGCAGTATTTT. As protein: CASSLWNGAERTDTQYF. This chain joins TRBV28 and TRBJ2-3; perhaps TRBD2 as D (5 bases). Per the germline V gene, CDR1 is MDHEN and CDR2 is SYDVKM. There are 17 residues in the CDR3. The V end was cut by 0 bases, the J end by 1 base, with 14 bases between. The complete variable domain, with remaining parts taken from reference TRBV28 and TRBJ2-3, reads DVKVTQSSRYLVKRTGEKVFLECVQDMDHENMFWYRQDPGLGLRLIYFSYDVKMKEKGDIPEGYSVSREKKERFSLILESASTNQTSMYLCASSLWNGAERTDTQYFGPGTRLTVL.

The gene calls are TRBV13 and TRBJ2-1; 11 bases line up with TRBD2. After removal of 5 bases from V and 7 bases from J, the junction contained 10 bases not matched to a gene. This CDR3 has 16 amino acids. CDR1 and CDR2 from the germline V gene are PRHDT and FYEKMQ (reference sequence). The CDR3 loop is CASSRPGLAELNEQFF. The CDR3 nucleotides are TGTGCCAGCAGCAGACCGGGACTAGCGGAACTTAATGAGCAGTTCTTC.

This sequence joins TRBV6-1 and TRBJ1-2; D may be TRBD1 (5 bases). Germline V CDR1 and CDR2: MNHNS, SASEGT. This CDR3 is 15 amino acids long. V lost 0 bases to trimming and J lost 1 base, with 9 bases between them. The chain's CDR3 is CASSEARTINYGYTF. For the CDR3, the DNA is TGTGCCAGCAGTGAAGCCCGGACAATTAACTATGGCTACACCTTC.

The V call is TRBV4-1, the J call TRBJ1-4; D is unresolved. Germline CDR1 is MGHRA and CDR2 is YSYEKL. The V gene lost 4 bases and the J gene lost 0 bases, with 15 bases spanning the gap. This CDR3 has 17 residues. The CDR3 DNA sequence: TGCGCCAGCAGCCCTCTGCGGGTGCGAGCAACTAATGAAAAACTGTTTTTT. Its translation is CASSPLRVRATNEKLFF.

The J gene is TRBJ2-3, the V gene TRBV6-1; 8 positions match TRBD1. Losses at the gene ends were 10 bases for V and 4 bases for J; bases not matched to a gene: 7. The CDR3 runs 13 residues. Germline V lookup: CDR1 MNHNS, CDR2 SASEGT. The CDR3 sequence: CATIRDRPDTQYF. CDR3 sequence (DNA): TGTGCCACCATCCGGGACAGGCCAGATACGCAGTATTTT.

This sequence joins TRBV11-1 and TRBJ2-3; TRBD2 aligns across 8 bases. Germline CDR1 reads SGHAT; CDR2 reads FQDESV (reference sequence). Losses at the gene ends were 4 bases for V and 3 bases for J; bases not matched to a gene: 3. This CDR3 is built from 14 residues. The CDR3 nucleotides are TGTGCCAGCAGCTCAAGCGGGGGAACAGATACGCAGTATTTT. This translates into CASSSSGGTDTQYF.

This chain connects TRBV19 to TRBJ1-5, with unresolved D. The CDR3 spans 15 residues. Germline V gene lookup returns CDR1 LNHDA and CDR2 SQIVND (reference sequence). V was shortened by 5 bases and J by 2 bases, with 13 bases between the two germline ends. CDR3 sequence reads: CASSLQITGNQPQHF. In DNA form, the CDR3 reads TGTGCCAGTAGTCTCCAAATTACGGGCAATCAGCCCCAGCATTTT.

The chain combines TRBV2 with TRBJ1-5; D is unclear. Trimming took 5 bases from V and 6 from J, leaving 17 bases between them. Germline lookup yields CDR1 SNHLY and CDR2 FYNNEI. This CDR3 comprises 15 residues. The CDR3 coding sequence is TGTGCCAGCAGTCGGCGGGCAGCCGGCTCTCAGCCCCAGCATTTT. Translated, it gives CASSRRAAGSQPQHF.

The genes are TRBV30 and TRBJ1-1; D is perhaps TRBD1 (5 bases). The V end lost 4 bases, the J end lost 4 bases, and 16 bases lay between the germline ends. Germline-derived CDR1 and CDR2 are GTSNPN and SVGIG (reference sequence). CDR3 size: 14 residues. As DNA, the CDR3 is TGTGCCTGGACCGCTGGAGGGGTGGGCACTGAAGCTTTCTTT. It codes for CAWTAGGVGTEAFF.

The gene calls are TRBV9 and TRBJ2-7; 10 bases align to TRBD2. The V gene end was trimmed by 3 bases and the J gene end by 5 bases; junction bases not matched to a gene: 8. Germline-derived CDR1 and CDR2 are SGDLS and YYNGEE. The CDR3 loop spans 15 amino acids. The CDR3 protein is CASSAPTSGDHEQYF. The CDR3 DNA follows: TGTGCCAGCAGCGCCCCCACTAGCGGGGACCACGAGCAGTACTTC.

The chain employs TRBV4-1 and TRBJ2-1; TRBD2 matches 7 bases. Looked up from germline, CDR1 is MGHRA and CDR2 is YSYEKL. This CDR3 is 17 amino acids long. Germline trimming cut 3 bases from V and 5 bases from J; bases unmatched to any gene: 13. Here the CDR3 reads CASSQDGGGLYDNEQFF. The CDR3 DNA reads TGCGCCAGCAGCCAGGATGGGGGGGGACTATACGACAATGAGCAGTTCTTC.

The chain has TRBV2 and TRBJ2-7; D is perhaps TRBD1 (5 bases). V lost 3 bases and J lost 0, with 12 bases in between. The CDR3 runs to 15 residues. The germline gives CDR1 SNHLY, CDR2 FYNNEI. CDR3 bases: TGTGCCAGCAGTGATGGCAGGGCGCTCTCCTACGAGCAGTACTTC. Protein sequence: CASSDGRALSYEQYF.

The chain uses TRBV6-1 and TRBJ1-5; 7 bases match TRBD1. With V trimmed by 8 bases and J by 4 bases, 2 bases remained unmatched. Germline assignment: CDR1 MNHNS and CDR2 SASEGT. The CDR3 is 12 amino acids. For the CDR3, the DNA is TGTGCCAGCGGGACAGCTAATCAGCCCCAGCATTTT. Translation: CASGTANQPQHF.

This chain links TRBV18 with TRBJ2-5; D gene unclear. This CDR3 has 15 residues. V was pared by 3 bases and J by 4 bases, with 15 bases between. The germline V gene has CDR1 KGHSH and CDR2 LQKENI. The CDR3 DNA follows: TGTGCCAGCTCACCCCTCCCCGATAGTCCAGAGACCCAGTACTTC. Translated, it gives CASSPLPDSPETQYF.

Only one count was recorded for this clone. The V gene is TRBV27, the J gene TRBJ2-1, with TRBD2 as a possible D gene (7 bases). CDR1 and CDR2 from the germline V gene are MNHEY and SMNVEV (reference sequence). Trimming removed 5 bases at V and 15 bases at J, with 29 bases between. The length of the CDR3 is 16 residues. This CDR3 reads CASSPSTGTRGGILFF. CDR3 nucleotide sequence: TGTGCCAGCAGTCCCTCGACGGGGACAAGGGGGGGCATCCTGTTCTTC.

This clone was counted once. CDR3 in DNA: TGTGCCAGCAGCGTTTGGGGACTAGCGGAATATACGCAGTATTTT. This codes for CASSVWGLAEYTQYF. The V gene is TRBV9, the J gene TRBJ2-3; 11 nucleotides line up with TRBD2. From germline, CDR1 is SGDLS and CDR2 YYNGEE. Trimming at V came to 2 bases and at J to 7 bases, leaving 6 bases not matched to a gene. There are 15 residues in the CDR3.

The CDR3 spells CASSPLSGLAGVPSTDTQYF. CDR3 nucleotides: TGTGCCAGCAGCCCCCTCTCGGGGCTAGCGGGGGTTCCTAGCACAGATACGCAGTATTTT. V gene TRBV4-2 combines with J gene TRBJ2-3, with 10 bases aligning to TRBD2. Germline V gives CDR1 LGHNA, CDR2 YNFKEQ. The CDR3 runs 20 residues. The junction had 16 bases not matched to a gene; V was cut back by 4 bases and J by 0 bases.

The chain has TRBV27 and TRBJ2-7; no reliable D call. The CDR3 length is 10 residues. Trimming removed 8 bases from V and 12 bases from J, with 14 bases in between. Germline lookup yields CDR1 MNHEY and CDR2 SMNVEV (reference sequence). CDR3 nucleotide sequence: TGTGCCAGCTGGATACGGGTACGGTACTTC. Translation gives CASWIRVRYF.

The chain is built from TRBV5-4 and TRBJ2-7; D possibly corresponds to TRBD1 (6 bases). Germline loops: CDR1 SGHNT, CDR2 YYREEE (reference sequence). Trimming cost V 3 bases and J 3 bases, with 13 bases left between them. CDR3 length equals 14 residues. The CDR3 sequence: CASSSGGHFYEQYF. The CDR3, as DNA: TGTGCCAGCAGCTCTGGGGGACACTTCTACGAGCAGTACTTC.

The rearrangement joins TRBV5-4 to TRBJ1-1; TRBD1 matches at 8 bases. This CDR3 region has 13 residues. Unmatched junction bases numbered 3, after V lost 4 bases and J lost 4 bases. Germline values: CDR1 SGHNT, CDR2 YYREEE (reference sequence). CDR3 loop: CASSDRGGTEAFF. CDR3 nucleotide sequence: TGTGCCAGCAGCGACAGGGGAGGCACTGAAGCTTTCTTT.

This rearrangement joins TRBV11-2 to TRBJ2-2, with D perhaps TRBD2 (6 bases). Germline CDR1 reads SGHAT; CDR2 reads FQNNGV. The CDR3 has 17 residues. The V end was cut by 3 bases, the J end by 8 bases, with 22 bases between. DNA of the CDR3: TGTGCCAGCAGCTTGCTTACGGGACTCCACTCAGAAGGGGAGCTGTTTTTT. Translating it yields CASSLLTGLHSEGELFF.

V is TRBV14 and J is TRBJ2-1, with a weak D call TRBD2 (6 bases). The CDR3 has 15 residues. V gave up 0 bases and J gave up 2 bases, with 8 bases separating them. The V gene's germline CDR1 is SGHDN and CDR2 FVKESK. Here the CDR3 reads CASSQDQRAYNEQFF. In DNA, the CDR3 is TGTGCCAGCAGCCAAGACCAGCGGGCCTACAATGAGCAGTTCTTC.